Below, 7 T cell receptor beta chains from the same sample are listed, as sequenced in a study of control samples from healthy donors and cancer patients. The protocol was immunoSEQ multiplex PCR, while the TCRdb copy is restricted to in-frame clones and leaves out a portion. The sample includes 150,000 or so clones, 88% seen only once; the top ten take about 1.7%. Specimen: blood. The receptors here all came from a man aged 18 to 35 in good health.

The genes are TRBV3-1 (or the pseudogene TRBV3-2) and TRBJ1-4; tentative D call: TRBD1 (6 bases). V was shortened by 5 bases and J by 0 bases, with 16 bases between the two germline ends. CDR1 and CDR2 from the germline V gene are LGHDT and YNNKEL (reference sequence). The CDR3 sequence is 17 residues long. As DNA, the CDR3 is TGTGCCAGCAGCATGGAACAGGGTTCGGCAACTAATGAAAAACTGTTTTTT. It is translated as CASSMEQGSATNEKLFF.

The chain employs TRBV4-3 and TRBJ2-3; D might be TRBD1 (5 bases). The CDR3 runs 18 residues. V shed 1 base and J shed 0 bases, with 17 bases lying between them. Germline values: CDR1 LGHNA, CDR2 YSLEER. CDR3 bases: TGCGCCAGCAGCCAAGGGGGCAGAACGATACCTAGCACAGATACGCAGTATTTT. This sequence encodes CASSQGGRTIPSTDTQYF.

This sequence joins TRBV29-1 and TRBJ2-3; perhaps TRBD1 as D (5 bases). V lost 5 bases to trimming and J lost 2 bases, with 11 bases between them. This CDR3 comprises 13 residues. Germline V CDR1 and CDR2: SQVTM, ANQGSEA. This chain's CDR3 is CSVSRQYTDTQYF. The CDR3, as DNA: TGCAGCGTTTCCCGACAGTACACAGATACGCAGTATTTT.

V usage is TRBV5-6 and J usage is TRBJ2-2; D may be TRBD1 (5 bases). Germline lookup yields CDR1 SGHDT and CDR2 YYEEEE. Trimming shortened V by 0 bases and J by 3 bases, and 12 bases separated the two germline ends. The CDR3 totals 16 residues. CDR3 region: CASSLGGRADTGELFF. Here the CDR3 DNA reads TGTGCCAGCAGCTTGGGTGGCAGGGCGGACACCGGGGAGCTGTTTTTT.

This CDR3 reads CASKGTAGTPLHF. In DNA form, the CDR3 reads TGTGCCAGCAAAGGGACGGCGGGGACACCCCTCCACTTT. The rearrangement uses TRBV6-5 and TRBJ1-6; D is perhaps TRBD1 (5 bases). The CDR3 consists of 13 residues. CDR1 MNHEY and CDR2 SVGAGI come from the germline V gene. The V gene lost 7 bases and the J gene lost 11 bases, with 15 bases spanning the gap.

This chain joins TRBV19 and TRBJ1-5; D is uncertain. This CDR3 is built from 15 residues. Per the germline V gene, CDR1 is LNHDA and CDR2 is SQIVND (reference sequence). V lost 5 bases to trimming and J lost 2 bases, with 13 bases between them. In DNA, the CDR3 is TGTGCCAGTAGTCCTCTTTCTGGTGGCAATCAGCCCCAGCATTTT. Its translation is CASSPLSGGNQPQHF. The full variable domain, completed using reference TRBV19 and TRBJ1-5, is DGGITQSPKYLFRKEGQNVTLSCEQNLNHDAMYWYRQDPGQGLRLIYYSQIVNDFQKGDIAEGYSVSREKKESFPLTVTSAQKNPTAFYLCASSPLSGGNQPQHFGDGTRLSIL.

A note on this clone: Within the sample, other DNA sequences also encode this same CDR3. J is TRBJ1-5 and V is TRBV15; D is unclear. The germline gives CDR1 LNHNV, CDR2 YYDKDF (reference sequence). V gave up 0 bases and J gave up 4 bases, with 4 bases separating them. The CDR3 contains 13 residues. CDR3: CATSRDRNQPQHF. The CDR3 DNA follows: TGTGCCACCAGCAGAGACCGAAATCAGCCCCAGCATTTT.